This T cell receptor beta chain was observed in a study of T cell repertoires in cytomegalovirus infection. At the level of the study: In the study, CMV epitopes included recently identified HLA-C-restricted and well-studied HLA-B-restricted ones. It was the public TCR beta signatures that indicated both CMV infection and matching HLA type.

Study-level findings and limits: The ex vivo response was dominated by HLA-C-restricted CMV-specific TCR beta clonotypes. Of the TCR beta families, the public ones yielded a cumulative frequency that identified carriers of CMV plus the relevant HLA.

Concerning this clonotype itself: Its antigen remains unknown.

The V and J ends lost 5 bases and 1 base respectively, with 8 bases between them. Germline-derived CDR1 and CDR2 are MNHGY and SAAAGT. The CDR3 sequence is 13 residues long. In TCRdb, the reads were re-called with MiXCR into one record per CDR3 protein. Among about 920,000 distinct CDR3 sequences listed, around 31% were seen once. Sequenced material: cultured CD8+ T cells from PBMCs, taken from culture after CMV antigen stimulation. The gene calls are TRBV6-8 and TRBJ2-5; no clear D gene. The clonotype comes from a human donor in good health (CMV status not recorded). Some clones in this sample may be carry-over from other donors' samples. The CDR3 protein is CASSKGVQETQYF. The CDR3 nucleotides read TGTGCCAGCAGTAAGGGCGTCCAAGAGACCCAGTACTTC.